These T cell receptor beta chains were read from a single sample in a study of T cell responses to AZD1222 COVID-19 vaccine. Only in-frame clones appear in the TCRdb table, and some are missing; sequencing was by immunoSEQ multiplex PCR. This table has 150,000 to 200,000 clones, approximately 90% appearing once. The sequencing here drew on peripheral blood, taken on day 0 of AZD1222 vaccination. The receptors come from an adult in good health. CDR3s include the opening cysteine and the closing phenylalanine or tryptophan. Fields, in order: CDR3 DNA, CDR3 protein, CDR3 length, J gene, clone size, D gene, V gene. The D gene is left open where the match is weak. Only some rows state a clone size, as once, few, many or a class for expanded clones.

cdr3_nt: TGTGCCAGCAGTGACTTTGCCCAGGGTATCGGTCAGCCCCAGCATTTT
cdr3_aa: CASSDFAQGIGQPQHF
cdr3_length: 16
j_call: TRBJ1-5
clone_size: NA
d_call: NA
v_call: TRBV6-1

cdr3_nt: TGTGCCAGCAGCCAAGATCGGGAAAGCGTGGCTTTCTTT
cdr3_aa: CASSQDRESVAFF
cdr3_length: 13
j_call: TRBJ1-1
clone_size: NA
d_call: NA
v_call: TRBV3-1/TRBV3-2

cdr3_nt: TGTGCCAGCAGCTCGGGACAGGGCCGAGGCGAAAAACTGTTTTTT
cdr3_aa: CASSSGQGRGEKLFF
cdr3_length: 15
j_call: TRBJ1-4
clone_size: NA
d_call: TRBD1
v_call: TRBV7-8

cdr3_nt: TGCGCCAGCAGCCTGGGACAGGGGATTTTGGAGACCCAGTACTTC
cdr3_aa: CASSLGQGILETQYF
cdr3_length: 15
j_call: TRBJ2-5
clone_size: NA
d_call: TRBD1
v_call: TRBV4-1

cdr3_nt: TGTGCCACCAGCAGACGTACCGGGACAACCACCTACGAGCAGTACTTC
cdr3_aa: CATSRRTGTTTYEQYF
cdr3_length: 16
j_call: TRBJ2-7
clone_size: NA
d_call: NA
v_call: TRBV15

cdr3_nt: TGCAGTGCTAGTGCCAGGGGAGCCACCGGGGAGCTGTTTTTT
cdr3_aa: CSASARGATGELFF
cdr3_length: 14
j_call: TRBJ2-2
clone_size: NA
d_call: NA
v_call: TRBV20-1

cdr3_nt: TGTGCCAGCAGTTACTCGACAGCGGGGCAGCCCCAGCATTTT
cdr3_aa: CASSYSTAGQPQHF
cdr3_length: 14
j_call: TRBJ1-5
clone_size: NA
d_call: NA
v_call: TRBV6-5

cdr3_nt: TGTGCCAGTAGTCCAAAATGGGACAGAGCCCCTGAAGCTTTCTTT
cdr3_aa: CASSPKWDRAPEAFF
cdr3_length: 15
j_call: TRBJ1-1
clone_size: NA
d_call: TRBD1
v_call: TRBV19

cdr3_nt: TGCGCCAGCAGCATACAGACAGGGGAGGATGGCTACACCTTC
cdr3_aa: CASSIQTGEDGYTF
cdr3_length: 14
j_call: TRBJ1-2
clone_size: NA
d_call: TRBD1
v_call: TRBV5-1

cdr3_nt: TGTGCCAGCAGCAAATCAGATACGCAGTATTTT
cdr3_aa: CASSKSDTQYF
cdr3_length: 11
j_call: TRBJ2-3
clone_size: once
d_call: NA
v_call: TRBV21-1

cdr3_nt: TGTGCCAGCAGCCGGACAGGGGGCGTGGAGACCCAGTACTTC
cdr3_aa: CASSRTGGVETQYF
cdr3_length: 14
j_call: TRBJ2-5
clone_size: NA
d_call: TRBD1
v_call: TRBV9

cdr3_nt: TGTGCCAGCAGCCCCGACAGGGGGCTGAACACTGAAGCTTTCTTT
cdr3_aa: CASSPDRGLNTEAFF
cdr3_length: 15
j_call: TRBJ1-1
clone_size: NA
d_call: TRBD1
v_call: TRBV7-9

cdr3_nt: TGTGCCAGCAGCCCGCCGGGGGGGCCCTACTCTGGAAACACCATATATTTT
cdr3_aa: CASSPPGGPYSGNTIYF
cdr3_length: 17
j_call: TRBJ1-3
clone_size: NA
d_call: NA
v_call: TRBV7-6

cdr3_nt: TGTGCCAGCAGCTTAGGGGGCTCTAATTCACCCCTCCACTTT
cdr3_aa: CASSLGGSNSPLHF
cdr3_length: 14
j_call: TRBJ1-6
clone_size: NA
d_call: NA
v_call: TRBV7-8

cdr3_nt: TGTGCCAGCAGGAATAGACCGCAAGAGACCCAGTACTTC
cdr3_aa: CASRNRPQETQYF
cdr3_length: 13
j_call: TRBJ2-5
clone_size: NA
d_call: NA
v_call: TRBV6-5

cdr3_nt: TGTGCCAGCAGTTTGTTGGTAGGATACGAGCAGTACTTC
cdr3_aa: CASSLLVGYEQYF
cdr3_length: 13
j_call: TRBJ2-7
clone_size: NA
d_call: NA
v_call: TRBV27

cdr3_nt: TGTGCCAGCAGTTTACAGGGAACCGGGGAGCTGTTTTTT
cdr3_aa: CASSLQGTGELFF
cdr3_length: 13
j_call: TRBJ2-2
clone_size: NA
d_call: NA
v_call: TRBV12-3/TRBV12-4

cdr3_nt: TGTGCCAGCAGCCCTATGGGGGTGGGTGGCAATCAGCCCCAGCATTTT
cdr3_aa: CASSPMGVGGNQPQHF
cdr3_length: 16
j_call: TRBJ1-5
clone_size: NA
d_call: NA
v_call: TRBV7-8

cdr3_nt: TGTGCCAGCAGTGGGGGACAGAGAGACTATGGCTACACCTTC
cdr3_aa: CASSGGQRDYGYTF
cdr3_length: 14
j_call: TRBJ1-2
clone_size: NA
d_call: TRBD1
v_call: TRBV2

cdr3_nt: TGTGCCAGCAGCCAAGAGGACAGAGGCTACGAGCAGTACTTC
cdr3_aa: CASSQEDRGYEQYF
cdr3_length: 14
j_call: TRBJ2-7
clone_size: once
d_call: NA
v_call: TRBV4-2

cdr3_nt: TGCAGTGCTAGTGGACCGGCAGGGTGGGATACGCAGTATTTT
cdr3_aa: CSASGPAGWDTQYF
cdr3_length: 14
j_call: TRBJ2-3
clone_size: NA
d_call: NA
v_call: TRBV20-1

cdr3_nt: TGTGCCAGCAGTTCAACACCTAACACTGAAGCTTTCTTT
cdr3_aa: CASSSTPNTEAFF
cdr3_length: 13
j_call: TRBJ1-1
clone_size: once
d_call: NA
v_call: TRBV28

cdr3_nt: TGTGCCAGCAGTTTATCGCGGGGGCACTATGGCTACACCTTC
cdr3_aa: CASSLSRGHYGYTF
cdr3_length: 14
j_call: TRBJ1-2
clone_size: NA
d_call: NA
v_call: TRBV27

cdr3_nt: TGTGCCAGCAGCCCCTTAGCGGGGATATCCTACAATGAGCAGTTCTTC
cdr3_aa: CASSPLAGISYNEQFF
cdr3_length: 16
j_call: TRBJ2-1
clone_size: once
d_call: TRBD2
v_call: TRBV7-3

cdr3_nt: TGTGCCTGGAGGCCCGGACAGGGCTACGAGCAGTACTTC
cdr3_aa: CAWRPGQGYEQYF
cdr3_length: 13
j_call: TRBJ2-7
clone_size: NA
d_call: TRBD1
v_call: TRBV30

cdr3_nt: TGTGCCAGCAGTACGGTTAACTATGGCTACACCTTC
cdr3_aa: CASSTVNYGYTF
cdr3_length: 12
j_call: TRBJ1-2
clone_size: NA
d_call: NA
v_call: TRBV6-5

cdr3_nt: TGCAGTGCTAGTAGGTCGACAGGGGGCAATCAGCCCCAGCATTTT
cdr3_aa: CSASRSTGGNQPQHF
cdr3_length: 15
j_call: TRBJ1-5
clone_size: NA
d_call: TRBD1
v_call: TRBV20-1

cdr3_nt: TGTGCCATCAGGAAAGGGAACACCATATATTTT
cdr3_aa: CAIRKGNTIYF
cdr3_length: 11
j_call: TRBJ1-3
clone_size: once
d_call: NA
v_call: TRBV10-3

cdr3_nt: TGTGCCTGGAGGATGGGACAGGGGGCAGGAGCTGAAGCTTTCTTT
cdr3_aa: CAWRMGQGAGAEAFF
cdr3_length: 15
j_call: TRBJ1-1
clone_size: NA
d_call: TRBD1
v_call: TRBV30

cdr3_nt: TGTGCCAGCAACACAGTTCCCTCCGGGACCCCATACTTC
cdr3_aa: CASNTVPSGTPYF
cdr3_length: 13
j_call: TRBJ2-7
clone_size: NA
d_call: NA
v_call: TRBV4-2

cdr3_nt: TGTGCCAGCAGCGGCAGGGGCCTTCCTCACTATGGCTACACCTTC
cdr3_aa: CASSGRGLPHYGYTF
cdr3_length: 15
j_call: TRBJ1-2
clone_size: NA
d_call: NA
v_call: TRBV3-1/TRBV3-2

cdr3_nt: TGCAGCGTTGGAACAGTTAATGAGCAGTTCTTC
cdr3_aa: CSVGTVNEQFF
cdr3_length: 11
j_call: TRBJ2-1
clone_size: NA
d_call: NA
v_call: TRBV29-1

cdr3_nt: TGTGCCAGCGCCAGGGAGGGGAATGAGCAGTTCTTC
cdr3_aa: CASAREGNEQFF
cdr3_length: 12
j_call: TRBJ2-1
clone_size: NA
d_call: TRBD2
v_call: TRBV6-5

cdr3_nt: TGTGCCAGCAGAGGGGACCAAGAGACCCAGTACTTC
cdr3_aa: CASRGDQETQYF
cdr3_length: 12
j_call: TRBJ2-5
clone_size: NA
d_call: NA
v_call: TRBV2

cdr3_nt: TGTGCCAGCTCACCCCGGGCCACCAACACCGGGGAGCTGTTTTTT
cdr3_aa: CASSPRATNTGELFF
cdr3_length: 15
j_call: TRBJ2-2
clone_size: NA
d_call: NA
v_call: TRBV18

cdr3_nt: TGTGCCAGCAGCTGGGACAGGGGCACCGGGGAGCTGTTTTTT
cdr3_aa: CASSWDRGTGELFF
cdr3_length: 14
j_call: TRBJ2-2
clone_size: NA
d_call: TRBD1
v_call: TRBV7-3

cdr3_nt: TGTGCTAGTGGTTTTCTAGCGGGGGTAGACACCGGGGAGCTGTTTTTT
cdr3_aa: CASGFLAGVDTGELFF
cdr3_length: 16
j_call: TRBJ2-2
clone_size: NA
d_call: TRBD2
v_call: TRBV12-5

cdr3_nt: TGTGCCAGCAGCCTAGGGGGGAGGGCCCCCGACGGGGAGACCCAGTACTTC
cdr3_aa: CASSLGGRAPDGETQYF
cdr3_length: 17
j_call: TRBJ2-5
clone_size: NA
d_call: NA
v_call: TRBV5-8

cdr3_nt: TGCGCCAGCAGGGATCCACGGGTGCTGAGCACTGAAGCTTTCTTT
cdr3_aa: CASRDPRVLSTEAFF
cdr3_length: 15
j_call: TRBJ1-1
clone_size: NA
d_call: NA
v_call: TRBV5-1

cdr3_nt: TGCGCCAGCAGCTTCACCCCCGGGGATATTAATGAAAAACTGTTTTTT
cdr3_aa: CASSFTPGDINEKLFF
cdr3_length: 16
j_call: TRBJ1-4
clone_size: NA
d_call: NA
v_call: TRBV5-1

cdr3_nt: TGTGCCAGCAGGGGGGACAGAGAAGAGACCCAGTACTTC
cdr3_aa: CASRGDREETQYF
cdr3_length: 13
j_call: TRBJ2-5
clone_size: NA
d_call: TRBD1
v_call: TRBV6-5

cdr3_nt: TGTGCCAGCAGCCCAGGGGTTCTCGCCTATGGCTACACCTTC
cdr3_aa: CASSPGVLAYGYTF
cdr3_length: 14
j_call: TRBJ1-2
clone_size: once
d_call: NA
v_call: TRBV3-1/TRBV3-2

cdr3_nt: TGTGCCAGCAGTTTATCTACCCCGGGGGAGCTGTTTTTT
cdr3_aa: CASSLSTPGELFF
cdr3_length: 13
j_call: TRBJ2-2
clone_size: NA
d_call: NA
v_call: TRBV28

cdr3_nt: TGTGCCAGCAGCCCTCGGACTCAATACTCTGGAAACACCATATATTTT
cdr3_aa: CASSPRTQYSGNTIYF
cdr3_length: 16
j_call: TRBJ1-3
clone_size: once
d_call: NA
v_call: TRBV9

cdr3_nt: TGCGCCAGCAGCTTGGGGTTGGCACACCTCGGCACAGATACGCAGTATTTT
cdr3_aa: CASSLGLAHLGTDTQYF
cdr3_length: 17
j_call: TRBJ2-3
clone_size: NA
d_call: NA
v_call: TRBV5-1

cdr3_nt: TGTGCCAGCAGTTACGGTTTATGGTCCGCTCGGGACGGAGTCTATGGCTACACCTTC
cdr3_aa: CASSYGLWSARDGVYGYTF
cdr3_length: 19
j_call: TRBJ1-2
clone_size: NA
d_call: NA
v_call: TRBV6-2/TRBV6-3

cdr3_nt: TGTGCCAGCTCACCGACTCTCAGGGATAATTCACCCCTCCACTTT
cdr3_aa: CASSPTLRDNSPLHF
cdr3_length: 15
j_call: TRBJ1-6
clone_size: NA
d_call: NA
v_call: TRBV18

cdr3_nt: TGTGCCAGCAGCTTAAACAGGGAGTCACCCCTCCACTTT
cdr3_aa: CASSLNRESPLHF
cdr3_length: 13
j_call: TRBJ1-6
clone_size: NA
d_call: NA
v_call: TRBV7-3

cdr3_nt: TGTGCCACCAGCAGAGGTCTAGCGGGGATGGGTGAGCAGTTCTTC
cdr3_aa: CATSRGLAGMGEQFF
cdr3_length: 15
j_call: TRBJ2-1
clone_size: NA
d_call: TRBD2
v_call: TRBV15

cdr3_nt: TGTGCCAGCACACCGGGATGGGGGACAGATACGCAGTATTTT
cdr3_aa: CASTPGWGTDTQYF
cdr3_length: 14
j_call: TRBJ2-3
clone_size: NA
d_call: NA
v_call: TRBV7-2

cdr3_nt: TGTGCGTCGGATGATTTCGAACCGAACACTGAAGCTTTCTTT
cdr3_aa: CASDDFEPNTEAFF
cdr3_length: 14
j_call: TRBJ1-1
clone_size: NA
d_call: NA
v_call: TRBV2

cdr3_nt: TGTGCCAGCAGATTGGGACAGGGGGCCTACAATGAGCAGTTCTTC
cdr3_aa: CASRLGQGAYNEQFF
cdr3_length: 15
j_call: TRBJ2-1
clone_size: NA
d_call: TRBD1
v_call: TRBV7-2